Shown below are 7 T cell receptor beta chains from a single sample sequenced in a study of blood T cell repertoires in COVID-19. Sequenced by immunoSEQ multiplex PCR; TCRdb stores in-frame clones only, minus some. The sample records about 280,000 clones, nearly 90% being singletons. What was sequenced was PBMCs or T cells enriched from blood (not recorded which). These receptors all come from a woman aged 18-35 years with acute COVID-19.

The rearrangement links TRBV27 to TRBJ1-4; a possible D gene is TRBD1 (6 bases). The CDR3 sequence is 14 residues long. The V and J ends lost 3 bases and 8 bases respectively, with 13 bases between them. Germline V gives CDR1 MNHEY, CDR2 SMNVEV (reference sequence). Here the CDR3 reads CASSLAGAREKLFF. The CDR3 region has the DNA TGTGCCAGCAGTTTGGCGGGGGCTCGGGAAAAACTGTTTTTT.

This CDR3 is CASSLVGGGPTNEQFF. CDR3 nucleotide sequence: TGCGCCAGCAGCTTGGTGGGGGGAGGGCCTACCAATGAGCAGTTCTTC. The chain has TRBV5-1 and TRBJ2-1; 7 positions match TRBD2. Germline loops: CDR1 SGHRS, CDR2 YFSETQ. The CDR3 contains 16 residues. With 0 bases clipped from V and 6 bases from J, the junction kept 9 bases outside the gene matches.

The CDR3 loop reads CASSPSGSLAYEQYF. DNA of the CDR3: TGTGCCAGCAGCCCTTCCGGGAGTCTGGCCTACGAGCAGTACTTC. The chain is built from TRBV7-2 and TRBJ2-7, with D perhaps TRBD2 (6 bases). The CDR3 is 15 residues long. Germline V gene lookup returns CDR1 SGHTA and CDR2 FQGNSA. V dropped 5 bases and J dropped 2 bases, with 16 bases sitting between them.

J is TRBJ2-1 and V is TRBV24-1, with a tentative D call TRBD1 (6 bases). Per the germline V gene, CDR1 is KGHDR and CDR2 is SFDVKD. Trimming cost V 3 bases and J 2 bases, with 13 bases left between them. The CDR3 loop spans 16 amino acids. In DNA, the CDR3 is TGTGCCACCAGTGATACGGGACACCGTCCCTACAATGAGCAGTTCTTC. It specifies CATSDTGHRPYNEQFF.

The genes are TRBV5-4 and TRBJ2-3; 12 bases map to TRBD2. With 4 bases clipped from V and 3 bases from J, the junction kept 6 bases outside the gene matches. Germline V CDR1 and CDR2: SGHNT, YYREEE (reference sequence). This CDR3 has 16 residues. The chain's CDR3 is CASSATSGSITDTQYF. CDR3 coding DNA: TGTGCCAGCAGCGCGACTAGCGGGAGTATAACAGATACGCAGTATTTT.

This chain connects TRBV28 to TRBJ1-2; D is ambiguous. V was trimmed by 5 bases and J by 7 bases, leaving 17 bases between them. Germline CDR1 is MDHEN and CDR2 is SYDVKM. This CDR3 region has 14 residues. The CDR3 is CASSRSDWRFGYTF. The CDR3 DNA reads as TGTGCCAGCAGTCGCAGCGACTGGAGGTTTGGCTACACCTTC.

In its sample, this clone was seen once. This chain joins TRBV27 and TRBJ2-4; D possibly corresponds to TRBD2 (6 bases). The CDR3 has 13 amino acids. CDR1 and CDR2 (germline): MNHEY, SMNVEV (reference sequence). V was trimmed by 5 bases and J by 8 bases, leaving 13 bases between them. CDR3 in amino acids: CASSDAGTDIQYF. CDR3 nucleotides: TGTGCCAGCAGTGACGCGGGAACGGACATTCAGTACTTC.